This T cell receptor (beta chain) was identified in a study of blood T cell repertoires in COVID-19. The CDR3 contains 13 residues. Germline values: CDR1 LNHDA, CDR2 SQIVND (reference sequence). V was clipped by 6 bases and J by 4 bases, with 12 bases between them. Data came from immunoSEQ multiplex PCR; TCRdb stores just in-frame clones and leaves some out. The table records 150,000 to 200,000 clones, about four fifths of them present only once. V usage is TRBV19 and J usage is TRBJ2-5, with D maybe TRBD2 (6 bases). The receptor comes from a woman aged 40 to 55 with COVID-19, enrolled during active disease. The sequencing input was peripheral blood. CDR3 in amino acids: CASRGGLRETQYF. CDR3 bases: TGTGCCAGTAGGGGGGGACTTCGAGAGACCCAGTACTTC.